This T cell receptor (beta chain) was recovered during a study of radiation and T cells in renal cell carcinoma. In the study overall: Nephrectomy followed 15 Gy stereotactic body radiation by 4 weeks. Study-wide points: No pretreatment tumor biopsies were available for baseline clonotypes. From baseline, blood top tumor clonotypes peaked at 2 weeks post-radiation.

As concerns this clone: Its antigen remains unknown.

Some clones are missing from TCRdb's copy, which holds only in-frame ones; the method was immunoSEQ multiplex PCR. The data hold 50,000 to 75,000 clones, with approximately 80% observed a single time. Time point in this sample: baseline pretreatment blood. The treatment: 15 Gy SBRT to primary tumor, nephrectomy 4 weeks later. Clear cell pathology was present in this patient's renal cell carcinoma. This CDR3 has 15 amino acids. The ends were cut back, 5 bases at V and 0 bases at J, with 11 bases in the middle. The V gene's germline CDR1 is SGHRS and CDR2 YFSETQ. The TCR comes from a man between 60 and 75 years old with renal cell carcinoma. The chain joins TRBV5-1 to TRBJ1-4; D remains unclear. The sample here was blood, taken from a patient whose treatment included radiotherapy and nephrectomy. The CDR3 here is CASRHLYATNEKLFF. For the CDR3, the DNA is TGCGCCAGCAGGCATCTATACGCAACTAATGAAAAACTGTTTTTT.